One and the same sample provided the 12 T cell receptor beta chains below, sequenced in a study of T cells in women clearing cervical HPV infection. Assay used: immunoSEQ multiplex PCR; TCRdb lists only in-frame clones, some missing. The listing records under 40,000 clones. The material sequenced was blood buffy coat. These receptors were collected from a woman aged 18 to 75 with a cervical HPV16 infection that either progressed to CIN3+ or cleared (not recorded which).

Comments on this clone: The CDR3 end is not reached by the read, which stops 3 residues before it; the germline J gene fills it in. The chain employs TRBV19 and TRBJ2-4; TRBD1 matches at 11 bases. The CDR3 has 16 residues. Germline loops: CDR1 LNHDA, CDR2 SQIVND (reference sequence). Here the CDR3 reads CASSLISPDRGRGQYF. Incomplete CDR3 DNA: TGTGCCAGTAGTCTTATTTCCCCGGACAGGGGGCGAGGT.

In the case of this clone: The CDR3 end falls 3 residues outside the read, so it is completed with the germline J gene. V is TRBV19 and J is TRBJ1-2; no clear D. Trimming left V 3 bases short and J 3 bases short, with 14 bases between. This CDR3 is 15 amino acids long. Germline V lookup: CDR1 LNHDA, CDR2 SQIVND (reference sequence). CDR3 DNA (partial): TGTGCCAGTAGTATGTGGGTGCGGGCAGACTATGGC. It yields the protein CASSMWVRADYG. The entire CDR3 protein is CASSMWVRADYGYTF. The variable domain in full, completed from reference TRBV19 and TRBJ1-2, reads DGGITQSPKYLFRKEGQNVTLSCEQNLNHDAMYWYRQDPGQGLRLIYYSQIVNDFQKGDIAEGYSVSREKKESFPLTVTSAQKNPTAFYLCASSMWVRADYGYTFGSGTRLTVV.

Points on this clone: The missing CDR3 end, 3 residues past where the read stops, is filled in from the germline J gene. The genes are TRBV20-1 and TRBJ2-1; 8 nucleotides line up with TRBD2. CDR1 is DFQATT, CDR2 SNEGSKA, per germline (reference sequence). Trimming at V came to 0 bases and at J to 9 bases, leaving 7 bases not matched to a gene. This CDR3 contains 14 residues. The CDR3 spells CSARDHSGGGEQFF. CDR3 DNA, as far as it was read: TGCAGTGCTAGAGATCATTCGGGGGGGGGTGAG.

In regard to this clone: Read coverage stops 3 residues before the CDR3 terminus; the germline J gene supplies the remainder. The chain combines TRBV19 with TRBJ2-4; 9 positions match TRBD1. CDR3 size: 16 residues. Looked up from germline, CDR1 is LNHDA and CDR2 is SQIVND (reference sequence). The sequenced CDR3 bases are TGTGCCAGTAGATTAACGCTCGGGACAGGGAGCTATGGT. The encoded protein is CASRLTLGTGSYG. From start to end, the CDR3 is CASRLTLGTGSYGQYF. The whole variable domain, filled in from reference TRBV19 and TRBJ2-4, reads DGGITQSPKYLFRKEGQNVTLSCEQNLNHDAMYWYRQDPGQGLRLIYYSQIVNDFQKGDIAEGYSVSREKKESFPLTVTSAQKNPTAFYLCASRLTLGTGSYGQYFGAGTRLSVL.

Comments on this clone: Read data end 3 residues before the CDR3 end; the end is taken from the germline J gene. The rearrangement joins TRBV20-1 to TRBJ1-3; TRBD1 is a possible D gene (5 bases). The CDR3 contains 15 residues. Between the trimmed V and J ends, which lost 0 bases and 4 bases, there was a span of 13 bases. Germline V CDR1 and CDR2: DFQATT, SNEGSKA (reference sequence). The CDR3 protein is CSARENGGAGNTIYF. The part of the CDR3 DNA that was read is TGCAGTGCTAGAGAGAATGGAGGGGCCGGAAACACC.

For this clone: With the read ending 3 residues before the CDR3 end, the germline J gene is used to fill in that end. The genes are TRBV6-2 or TRBV6-3 and TRBJ2-7, with a weak D call TRBD1 (5 bases). This CDR3 is built from 17 residues. The ends were cut back, 5 bases at V and 3 bases at J, with 23 bases in the middle. Germline lookup yields CDR1 MNHEY and CDR2 SVGEGT. CDR3 DNA, as far as it was read: TGTGCCAGCAGTCTAAGGTCCCCGACGTGGGGCAACTACGAG. Protein: CASSLRSPTWGNYE. The full CDR3 protein reads CASSLRSPTWGNYEQYF.

About this clone: The CDR3 end is not reached by the read, which stops 3 residues before it; the germline J gene fills it in. The J gene is TRBJ2-3, the V gene TRBV18; 7 bases align to TRBD2. The junction had 9 bases not matched to a gene; V was cut back by 3 bases and J by 0 bases. CDR1 and CDR2 from the germline V gene are KGHSH and LQKENI. The CDR3 runs 17 residues. The CDR3 region is CASSPQSAGSSTDTQYF. The sequenced CDR3 bases are TGTGCCAGCTCACCCCAATCAGCGGGGTCTAGCACAGATACG.

In the case of this clone: The sequenced fragment ends 3 residues before the CDR3 boundary, so the rest is inferred from the germline J gene. The chain carries TRBV5-1 and TRBJ2-2; possibly TRBD2 for D (6 bases). The CDR3 has 13 residues. In germline, CDR1 is SGHRS, CDR2 YFSETQ. The CDR3 here is CASGPGVNEKLFF. The covered CDR3 bases are TGCGCCAGCGGTCCGGGGGTAAATGAAAAG.

Details on this clone: The read ends 3 residues shy of where the CDR3 ends; the end is completed using the germline J gene. V is TRBV30 and J is TRBJ2-3, with D possibly TRBD2 on 6 matching bases. Germline-derived CDR1 and CDR2 are GTSNPN and SVGIG (reference sequence). CDR3 length: 13 residues. CDR3: CAWSPGLTETQYF. The sequenced CDR3 bases are TGTGCCTGGAGCCCGGGACTGACGGAGACG.

About this clone itself: The CDR3 end is not reached by the read, which stops 3 residues before it; the germline J gene fills it in. The chain couples TRBV19 to TRBJ2-4; D gene unclear. Germline V gene data show CDR1 as LNHDA and CDR2 as SQIVND (reference sequence). The CDR3 runs to 13 residues. The sequenced part of the CDR3 DNA is TGTGCCAGTAGCTGGAGCGATAACTATGGT. Protein: CASSWSDNYG. The whole CDR3 sequence reads CASSWSDNYGQYF. The variable domain in full, completed from reference TRBV19 and TRBJ2-4, reads DGGITQSPKYLFRKEGQNVTLSCEQNLNHDAMYWYRQDPGQGLRLIYYSQIVNDFQKGDIAEGYSVSREKKESFPLTVTSAQKNPTAFYLCASSWSDNYGQYFGAGTRLSVL.

Notes on this clone: One junction end disagrees with the germline gene, perhaps due to a read error. The CDR3 end falls 3 residues outside the read, so it is completed with the germline J gene. V is TRBV2 and J is TRBJ2-1, with D perhaps TRBD2 (6 bases). The CDR3 has 15 residues. Germline CDR1 is SNHLY and CDR2 is FYNNEI. The CDR3 bases that were read are TGTGCCAGCAGCCTCCGGGACTTACCCTACAGTGAG. Its protein product is CASSLRDLPYSE. The whole CDR3 sequence reads CASSLRDLPYSEQFF.

CDR3: CASSLRGGSDQPQHF. CDR3 DNA, as far as it was read: TGTGCCAGCAGCTTAAGGGGGGGCTCCGATCAGCCC. J is TRBJ1-5 and V is TRBV7-6; tentative D call: TRBD1 (6 bases). The CDR3 end lies 3 residues beyond the end of the read and is filled in from the germline J gene. The CDR3 loop spans 15 amino acids. V was cut by 2 bases and J by 5 bases, with 13 bases left in between. CDR1 and CDR2 (germline): SGHVS, FNYEAQ.